Sequencing of this TCR beta chain was carried out in a study of blood T cells in healthy people across ages. Across the whole study: Researchers report that template switching captured about one barcoded beta molecule per two T cells.

Whole-study findings and limits: Changes in expanded clonotypes were possibly confounded, as the CMV status of donors was unknown. Age brought a roughly linear fall in TCR beta diversity measured per million T cells.

Primers used in a second PCR of roughly 7 to 11 cycles were a sample-barcoded 5' primer and a J-beta primer mix. TCRdb fed the 5' RACE reads into MiXCR, producing one record per CDR3 protein. Among about 620,000 distinct CDR3 sequences listed, 21% were seen once. This clonotype was counted at least ten times. Its antigen is as yet unknown. V dropped 6 bases and J dropped 3; count of bases not matched to a gene: 10. CDR3 length: 15 amino acids. Germline V lookup: CDR1 MNHNY, CDR2 SVGAGI (reference sequence). The V gene is TRBV6-6, the J gene TRBJ1-2; TRBD1 matches at 7 bases. The receptor was derived from a man in his 70s in good health. Material for sequencing was blood. In DNA, the CDR3 is TGTGCCAGCAGAACCGGACAGGTTACCCACTATGGCTACACCTTC. It yields the protein CASRTGQVTHYGYTF.